This TCR beta chain originates from a study of T-cell reconstitution after alpha-beta-depleted transplantation in children. Trimming pared 0 bases from V and 3 bases from J, leaving 9 bases between. The germline gives CDR1 LNHNV, CDR2 YYDKDF (reference sequence). This CDR3 region has 15 residues. Concerning this clonotype: Its antigen is undetermined.

Unique molecular identifiers were incorporated during preparation of the TCRbeta library. Each CDR3 protein gets one entry after TCRdb re-called the PCR reads with MiXCR. The sample consists of around 960,000 distinct CDR3 sequences, roughly 29% of them appearing once. Study-wide findings and caveats: Alpha-beta T cells present about two months after transplant were reported to originate from several hundred expanded graft clones. A year had passed since transplant, and T-cell counts and diversity by then came mostly from newly produced T cells.

The TCR was taken from a boy under two years old who had a stem cell transplant for SCID, so the T cells may come from the graft donor. The V call is TRBV15, the J call TRBJ1-5; D uncertain. The sample consisted of PBMCs, mostly from graft donor cells, taken 360 days after TCRalphabeta/CD19-depleted stem cell transplant. The chain's CDR3 is CATSRDPSYNQPQHF. CDR3 coding DNA: TGTGCCACCAGCAGAGATCCGAGTTACAATCAGCCCCAGCATTTT.